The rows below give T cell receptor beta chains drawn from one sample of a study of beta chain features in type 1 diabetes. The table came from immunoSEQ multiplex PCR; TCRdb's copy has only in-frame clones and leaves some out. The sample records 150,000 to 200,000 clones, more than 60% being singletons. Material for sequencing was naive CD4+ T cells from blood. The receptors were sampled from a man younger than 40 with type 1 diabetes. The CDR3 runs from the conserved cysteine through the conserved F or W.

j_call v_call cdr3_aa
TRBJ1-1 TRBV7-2 CASRKQGVGAFF
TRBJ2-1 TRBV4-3 CASSRDVSSYNEQFF
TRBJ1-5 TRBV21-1 CASSKPPGQPQHF
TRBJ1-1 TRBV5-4 CASSYTGGTEAFF
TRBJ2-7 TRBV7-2 CASSLGTSGAEQYF
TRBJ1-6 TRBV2 CASSETGESPLHF
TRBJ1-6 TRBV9 CASSVASQAHSPLHF
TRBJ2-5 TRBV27 CASSLSYTLGGTQYF
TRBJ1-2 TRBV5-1 CASSWSEGYGYTF
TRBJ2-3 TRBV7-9 CASSLEAGTDTQYF
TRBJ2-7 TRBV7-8 CASSLVIGQTKAYEQYF
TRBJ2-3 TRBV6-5 CASSYSITATDTQYF
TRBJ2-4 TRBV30 CAWSTGSENIQYF
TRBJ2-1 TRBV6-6 CASSYSLGTRNNEQFF
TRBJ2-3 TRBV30 CAWSVGADTQYF
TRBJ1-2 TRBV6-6 CASSAPGTGVTYGYTF
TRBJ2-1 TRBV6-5 CASSYSQGARGNEQFF
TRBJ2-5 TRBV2 CASSEAEETQYF
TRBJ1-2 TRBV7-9 CASSREYYGYTF
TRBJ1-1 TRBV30 CAWSRRMNTEAFF
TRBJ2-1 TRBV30 CAWSQGLAGGPWFF
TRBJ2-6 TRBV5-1 CASRQSSGANVLTF
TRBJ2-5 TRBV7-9 CASSLEVQETQYF
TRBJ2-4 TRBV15 CATSRDPQGENIQYF
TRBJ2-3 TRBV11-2 CASSLEQRGTDTQYF
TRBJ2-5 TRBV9 CASSETGSQETQYF
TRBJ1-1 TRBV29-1 CSVEFALDTEAFF
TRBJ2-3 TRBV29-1 CSVEGGLVGDTQYF
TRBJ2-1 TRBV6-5 CASSYAGQGIGYEQFF
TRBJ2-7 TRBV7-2 CASSFPLSEQYF
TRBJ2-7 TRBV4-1 CASSHDRTGDEQYF
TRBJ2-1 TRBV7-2 CASSLSAGGGNEQFF